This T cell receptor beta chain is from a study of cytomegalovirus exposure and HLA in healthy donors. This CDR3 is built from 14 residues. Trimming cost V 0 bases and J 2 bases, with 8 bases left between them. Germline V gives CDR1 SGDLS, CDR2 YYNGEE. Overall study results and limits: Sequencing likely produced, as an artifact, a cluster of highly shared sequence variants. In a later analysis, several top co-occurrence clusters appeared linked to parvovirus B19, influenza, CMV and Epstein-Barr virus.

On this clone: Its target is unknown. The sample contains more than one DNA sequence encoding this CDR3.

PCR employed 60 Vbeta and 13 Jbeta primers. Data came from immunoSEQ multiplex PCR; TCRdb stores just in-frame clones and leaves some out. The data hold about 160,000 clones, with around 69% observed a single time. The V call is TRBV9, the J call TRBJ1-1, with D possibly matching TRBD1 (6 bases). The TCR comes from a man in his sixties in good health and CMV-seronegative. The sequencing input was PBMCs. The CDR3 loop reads CASSVVGANTEAFF. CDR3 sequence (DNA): TGTGCCAGCAGCGTAGTGGGGGCAAACACTGAAGCTTTCTTT.